This T cell receptor (beta chain) was obtained from a study of cytomegalovirus exposure and HLA in healthy donors. Nominal health characterized the donors when sampled, though unrecorded immune exposures were likely. In the PCR, 60 Vbeta and 13 Jbeta primers were used. Data came from immunoSEQ multiplex PCR; TCRdb stores just in-frame clones and leaves some out. The table lists around 100,000 clones, 79% of them singletons, with over 4% in the top ten. Regarding the study as a whole: Cytomegalovirus association was assigned to over 150 TCR beta chains. Solely CMV serostatus was available to characterize immune exposure. TCR beta V segments were, for the most part, productive about 87% or about 30% of the time in an earlier analysis.

Germline V gene lookup returns CDR1 SNHLY and CDR2 FYNNEI. This CDR3 has 11 amino acids. Concerning this clone itself: Antigen unknown. The junction and the germline gene differ at one end; a read error may be behind it.

The TCR was taken from a female donor in good health and CMV-seropositive. The J gene is TRBJ2-7, the V gene TRBV2; 8 bases align to TRBD1. Sequenced sample: PBMCs. CDR3 DNA: TGTGCCAGCAGCGTCGCCGGGACAGGACTGTTC. Its translation is CASSVAGTGLF.